One and the same sample provided the 2 T cell receptor beta chains below, sequenced in a study of CD8+ T cells in alopecia areata. Reverse transcribed after extraction, RNA yielded cDNA as the sequencing template. Here immunoSEQ multiplex PCR was the method, and the copy in TCRdb shows in-frame clones only, minus some. The sample shows about 180,000 clones, roughly 65% of them seen only once. Sequencing used CD4+ T cells sorted from blood, obtained at week 0. The receptors were gathered from a human donor with alopecia areata.

The J gene is TRBJ2-2, the V gene TRBV7-2, with D maybe TRBD2 (5 bases). Germline V gene data show CDR1 as SGHTA and CDR2 as FQGNSA. V lost 2 bases and J 5 bases, leaving 9 bases between the germline ends. This CDR3 has 14 amino acids. In DNA, the CDR3 is TGTGCCAGCAGCTTATTATCGGGGACCGGGGAGCTGTTTTTT. Amino acid sequence: CASSLLSGTGELFF.

The rearrangement uses TRBV6-6 and TRBJ2-3, with D hard to call. V shed 3 bases and J shed 6 bases, with 7 bases lying between them. The CDR3 covers 12 residues. Germline CDR1 MNHNY, CDR2 SVGAGI (reference sequence). The CDR3 is CASSYVGDTQYF. The CDR3 nucleotides read TGTGCCAGCAGTTATGTGGGGGATACGCAGTATTTT.